A single sample is the source of the 22 T cell receptor beta chains below, sequenced in a study of blood T cell repertoires in COVID-19. Method: immunoSEQ multiplex PCR; TCRdb's copy keeps in-frame clones and lacks some. The table shows 45,000 to 60,000 clones, with around 90% occurring only once. The sequenced sample was peripheral blood. These receptor sequences come from a human donor in a cohort sampled during active COVID-19.

V gene TRBV6-5 combines with J gene TRBJ2-7, with TRBD1 identical over 10 bases. There are 13 residues in the CDR3. Germline CDR1 and CDR2: MNHEY and SVGAGI. The V gene end was trimmed by 5 bases and the J gene end by 9 bases; junction bases not matched to a gene: 7. CDR3 sequence (DNA): TGTGCCAGCAGTAGACAGGGGGCAGGTGGGCAGTACTTC. This translates into CASSRQGAGGQYF.

The chain carries TRBV5-5 and TRBJ2-2; 12 bases map to TRBD1. The length of the CDR3 is 17 residues. Germline assignment: CDR1 SGHKS and CDR2 YYEKEE (reference sequence). The V and J ends lost 1 base and 6 bases, in that order; junction bases with no gene match: 7. CDR3 residues: CASSLPGTGGRAGELFF. The CDR3 DNA is TGTGCCAGCAGCTTGCCCGGGACAGGGGGCAGGGCCGGGGAGCTGTTTTTT.

The rearrangement links TRBV3-1 (or the pseudogene TRBV3-2) to TRBJ1-2; no clear D. Looked up from germline, CDR1 is LGHDT and CDR2 is YNNKEL (reference sequence). The CDR3 is 14 residues long. The V and J ends lost 0 bases and 0 bases respectively, with 5 bases between them. CDR3 residues: CASSQETANYGYTF. The CDR3 DNA sequence: TGTGCCAGCAGCCAAGAAACAGCTAACTATGGCTACACCTTC.

This clone came up a few times. This chain links TRBV7-8 with TRBJ2-7, with TRBD1 as a possible D gene (5 bases). This CDR3 has 15 amino acids. V gave up 2 bases and J gave up 1 base, with 12 bases separating them. The germline V gene has CDR1 SGHVS and CDR2 FQNEAQ. The CDR3 DNA sequence: TGTGCCAGCAGCTTATTTCAGGGTTCGTCCTACGAGCAGTACTTC. Its translation: CASSLFQGSSYEQYF.

The chain uses TRBV7-9 and TRBJ2-7, with 9 positions matching TRBD2. The CDR3 loop spans 19 amino acids. CDR1 is SEHNR, CDR2 FQNEAQ, per germline (reference sequence). V trimming: 1 base; J trimming: 3 bases; junction bases outside the gene matches: 16. As DNA, the CDR3 is TGTGCCAGCAGCTTAGTCACTGGACCTTTAGCGGGGGACTACTACGAGCAGTACTTC. Its protein is CASSLVTGPLAGDYYEQYF.

This rearrangement joins TRBV19 to TRBJ2-1, with a possible D match to TRBD1 (6 bases). The germline gives CDR1 LNHDA, CDR2 SQIVND (reference sequence). The V and J ends lost 6 bases and 7 bases respectively, with 7 bases between them. The CDR3 is 11 residues long. The CDR3 protein is CASRQGNEQFF. CDR3 DNA: TGTGCCAGTAGACAGGGTAATGAGCAGTTCTTC.

In DNA, the CDR3 is TGTGCCAGCAGTGAAATACAGGGGTATGGCTACACCTTC. Amino acid sequence: CASSEIQGYGYTF. This chain links TRBV6-1 with TRBJ1-2, with 7 positions matching TRBD1. Germline CDR1 MNHNS, CDR2 SASEGT. The V gene end was trimmed by 2 bases and the J gene end by 5 bases; junction bases not matched to a gene: 2. The CDR3 runs 13 residues.

The rearrangement links TRBV3-1 (or the pseudogene TRBV3-2) to TRBJ2-7; 13 bases map to TRBD2. Germline V lookup: CDR1 LGHDT, CDR2 YNNKEL (reference sequence). The CDR3 is made up of 19 amino acids. Germline trimming cut 6 bases from V and 4 bases from J; bases unmatched to any gene: 18. The CDR3 DNA sequence: TGTGCCAGCAGTAAAAACACCACCGGGACTAGCGGGAAAAAGTACGAGCAGTACTTC. This translates into CASSKNTTGTSGKKYEQYF.

The chain employs TRBV9 and TRBJ1-1; tentative D call: TRBD1 (5 bases). Between the trimmed V and J ends, which lost 6 bases and 3 bases, there was a span of 15 bases. Germline values: CDR1 SGDLS, CDR2 YYNGEE. This CDR3 is built from 14 residues. For the CDR3, the DNA is TGTGCCAGCACCCAGGGTTTATTGGACACTGAAGCTTTCTTT. Its protein is CASTQGLLDTEAFF. The entire variable domain, with the rest obtained from reference TRBV9 and TRBJ1-1, is as follows: DSGVTQTPKHLITATGQRVTLRCSPRSGDLSVYWYQQSLDQGLQFLIQYYNGEERAKGNILERFSAQQFPDLHSELNLSSLELGDSALYFCASTQGLLDTEAFFGQGTRLTVV.

The rearrangement joins TRBV19 to TRBJ1-4, with unresolved D. Germline CDR1 reads LNHDA; CDR2 reads SQIVND (reference sequence). Trimming removed 6 bases from V and 8 bases from J, with 13 bases in between. The CDR3 has 13 amino acids. This chain's CDR3 is CASSGLGWEKLFF. The CDR3 DNA is TGTGCCAGTAGCGGTCTCGGTTGGGAAAAACTGTTTTTT.

This chain uses TRBV28 with TRBJ2-7, with a weak D call TRBD1 (5 bases). Germline CDR1 is MDHEN and CDR2 is SYDVKM. The CDR3 extends over 15 amino acids. V lost 6 bases to trimming and J lost 1 base, with 16 bases between them. The CDR3 is CASRKILGLSYEQYF. CDR3 bases: TGTGCCAGCAGGAAGATATTGGGGCTTTCCTACGAGCAGTACTTC. The variable domain in full, with the rest retrieved from reference TRBV28 and TRBJ2-7, is DVKVTQSSRYLVKRTGEKVFLECVQDMDHENMFWYRQDPGLGLRLIYFSYDVKMKEKGDIPEGYSVSREKKERFSLILESASTNQTSMYLCASRKILGLSYEQYFGPGTRLTVT.

V usage is TRBV6-2 or TRBV6-3 and J usage is TRBJ2-1, with 9 bases identical to TRBD2. The CDR3 runs 15 residues. The J segment lost 7 bases and the V segment lost 4 bases, leaving 8 bases of the junction unmatched. Per germline, CDR1 MNHEY and CDR2 SVGEGT. CDR3 DNA sequence: TGTGCCAGCAGTTCCGCGGGAGGGCCATGGAATGAGCAGTTCTTC. Encoded protein: CASSSAGGPWNEQFF.

V and J are TRBV10-3 and TRBJ1-5; 7 bases map to TRBD1. CDR1 and CDR2 from the germline V gene are ENHRY and SYGVKD. After removal of 0 bases from V and 4 bases from J, the junction contained 9 bases not matched to a gene. The CDR3 contains 17 residues. CDR3 loop: CAISESMTGQSNQPQHF. The CDR3 DNA is TGTGCCATCAGTGAGTCGATGACAGGGCAATCGAATCAGCCCCAGCATTTT.

The chain uses TRBV6-5 and TRBJ2-7; D perhaps matches TRBD1 (6 bases). V lost 5 bases and J lost 2, with 13 bases in between. This CDR3 is built from 14 residues. Germline V CDR1 and CDR2: MNHEY, SVGAGI. The CDR3 is CASSLQGLTYEQYF. DNA for the CDR3: TGTGCCAGCAGTCTACAGGGTTTAACCTACGAGCAGTACTTC.

CDR3 sequence: CSAPFNYGYTF. The DNA of the CDR3 is TGCAGTGCCCCTTTTAACTATGGCTACACCTTC. The chain carries TRBV20-1 and TRBJ1-2; D remains unclear. CDR3 length: 11 amino acids. CDR1 is DFQATT, CDR2 SNEGSKA, per germline (reference sequence). Trimming took 6 bases from V and 1 from J, leaving 6 bases between them.

The CDR3 sequence is CASTVYIGTPLHF. CDR3 in DNA: TGTGCCAGCACAGTGTATATCGGGACACCCCTCCACTTT. This chain connects TRBV2 to TRBJ1-6; no reliable D call. Per germline, CDR1 SNHLY and CDR2 FYNNEI. Trimming shortened V by 7 bases and J by 11 bases, and 15 bases separated the two germline ends. This CDR3 spans 13 amino acids.

The chain joins TRBV4-2 to TRBJ2-1; TRBD1 might be the D (6 bases). This CDR3 is 16 amino acids long. The germline V gene has CDR1 LGHNA and CDR2 YNFKEQ. The ends were cut back, 0 bases at V and 2 bases at J, with 11 bases in the middle. In nucleotides, the CDR3 is TGTGCCAGCAGCCAAGAGTACAGGGTCCCCTACAATGAGCAGTTCTTC. This encodes CASSQEYRVPYNEQFF.

This chain links TRBV7-9 with TRBJ1-2; 8 bases map to TRBD1. Unmatched junction bases numbered 5, after V lost 5 bases and J lost 0 bases. The CDR3 runs to 15 residues. Germline loops: CDR1 SEHNR, CDR2 FQNEAQ (reference sequence). The CDR3 nucleotides are TGTGCCAGCAGCGAACCGGGACAGGCTAACTATGGCTACACCTTC. Protein: CASSEPGQANYGYTF. The complete variable domain, with remaining parts taken from reference TRBV7-9 and TRBJ1-2, reads DTGVSQNPRHKITKRGQNVTFRCDPISEHNRLYWYRQTLGQGPEFLTYFQNEAQLEKSRLLSDRFSAERPKGSFSTLEIQRTEQGDSAMYLCASSEPGQANYGYTFGSGTRLTVV.

The chain recombines TRBV11-2 with TRBJ1-3; D perhaps matches TRBD1 (6 bases). CDR3 size: 16 residues. Trimming took 5 bases from V and 3 from J, leaving 17 bases between them. Germline V gene sequence: CDR1 SGHAT, CDR2 FQNNGV. The CDR3 spells CASSPSTTGSGNTIYF. CDR3 DNA: TGTGCCAGCAGCCCCTCAACTACAGGGAGTGGAAACACCATATATTTT.

The V and J genes are TRBV5-1 and TRBJ1-3; no definite D call. The CDR3 has 14 residues. V was trimmed by 0 bases and J by 4 bases, leaving 8 bases between them. The V gene's germline CDR1 is SGHRS and CDR2 YFSETQ. In DNA form, the CDR3 reads TGCGCCAGCAGCTTGGCCACAGCCGGAAACACCATATATTTT. Amino acids: CASSLATAGNTIYF. Together with reference TRBV5-1 and TRBJ1-3, the CDR3 gives the full variable domain: KAGVTQTPRYLIKTRGQQVTLSCSPISGHRSVSWYQQTPGQGLQFLFEYFSETQRNKGNFPGRFSGRQFSNSRSEMNVSTLELGDSALYLCASSLATAGNTIYFGEGSWLTVV.

Concerning this clone itself: The identical CDR3 is also encoded by other nucleotide sequences in the sample. The chain couples TRBV11-2 to TRBJ2-7; 7 nucleotides line up with TRBD2. The ends lost 5 bases at V and 3 bases at J; junction bases unmatched: 10. The CDR3 is 15 residues long. CDR1 is SGHAT and CDR2 is FQNNGV in the germline V gene. The CDR3 protein is CASSLGGTGGYEQYF. CDR3 DNA: TGTGCCAGCAGCCTGGGAGGGACGGGAGGCTACGAGCAGTACTTC.

This clone was recorded only once. This chain links TRBV9 with TRBJ2-3; D is unresolved. V was shortened by 1 base and J by 1 base, with 7 bases between the two germline ends. From germline, CDR1 is SGDLS and CDR2 YYNGEE. The CDR3 runs to 14 residues. The CDR3 nucleotides are TGTGCCAGCAGCGTATTGGCGGGCACAGATACGCAGTATTTT. Translating it yields CASSVLAGTDTQYF. Using reference TRBV9 and TRBJ2-3 for the parts outside the CDR3, the full variable domain is DSGVTQTPKHLITATGQRVTLRCSPRSGDLSVYWYQQSLDQGLQFLIQYYNGEERAKGNILERFSAQQFPDLHSELNLSSLELGDSALYFCASSVLAGTDTQYFGPGTRLTVL.